The 29 T cell receptor beta chains presented below share a single source sample, sequenced in a study of T cells after yellow fever vaccination. A single record per CDR3 protein comes from TCRdb applying MiXCR to the 5' RACE reads. The data hold about 510,000 distinct CDR3 sequences, with just over 20% observed a single time. Sequencing used PBMCs, obtained roughly 20 days after the first yellow fever vaccination. The source is a man aged 18 to 30 who received the YFV17D yellow fever vaccine.

The sample holds a few counts of this clonotype. V and J are TRBV12-3 or TRBV12-4 and TRBJ2-7, with no clear D. Trimming pared 5 bases from V and 0 bases from J, leaving 14 bases between. The CDR3 sequence is 15 residues long. The CDR3 DNA follows: TGTGCCAGCAGTACTGCGTCGTCGAGCTCCTACGAGCAGTACGTC. Translating it yields CASSTASSSSYEQYV.

V is TRBV29-1 and J is TRBJ1-3; maybe TRBD1 (5 bases). The germline V gene has CDR1 SQVTM and CDR2 ANQGSEA. The CDR3 has 14 residues. V gave up 3 bases and J gave up 4 bases, with 13 bases separating them. The CDR3 reads CSVDKGASGNTIYF. For the CDR3, the DNA is TGCAGCGTTGACAAAGGGGCCTCCGGAAACACCATATATTTT.

This clonotype has a handful of counts. The rearrangement links TRBV5-4 to TRBJ2-3, with D perhaps TRBD2 (7 bases). The CDR3 is made up of 15 amino acids. The V and J ends lost 4 bases and 4 bases respectively, with 16 bases between them. Germline CDR1 reads SGHNT; CDR2 reads YYREEE (reference sequence). This chain's CDR3 is CASSRVGGLPDTQYF. In DNA form, the CDR3 reads TGTGCCAGCAGCCGGGTGGGGGGGCTCCCAGATACGCAGTATTTT.

This clonotype turned up a few times. The rearrangement links TRBV20-1 to TRBJ2-3; 7 nucleotides match TRBD2. The CDR3 has 13 residues. Per germline, CDR1 DFQATT and CDR2 SNEGSKA (reference sequence). Trimming took 3 bases from V and 3 from J; bases not matched to a gene: 3. CDR3 in amino acids: CSARGGITDTQYF. CDR3 nucleotides: TGCAGTGCTAGGGGGGGGATAACAGATACGCAGTATTTT.

This clonotype showed up just a few times. V usage is TRBV6-5 and J usage is TRBJ2-7, with 7 bases lining up with TRBD1. Losses at the gene ends were 2 bases for V and 0 bases for J; bases not matched to a gene: 10. This CDR3 is built from 17 residues. The germline V gene encodes CDR1 MNHEY and CDR2 SVGAGI. CDR3 protein: CASSYRRRGPSSYEQYF. For the CDR3, the DNA is TGTGCCAGCAGTTACCGCCGAAGGGGGCCTAGCTCCTACGAGCAGTACTTC.

This chain joins TRBV6-1 and TRBJ2-7; no reliable D call. The CDR3 extends over 15 amino acids. The ends were cut back, 1 base at V and 4 bases at J, with 14 bases in the middle. Germline V gives CDR1 MNHNS, CDR2 SASEGT. In DNA, the CDR3 is TGTGCCAGCAGTGAAGGACGGGTTTTGGGTTACGAGCAGTACTTC. Its protein is CASSEGRVLGYEQYF.

There are many counts of this clonotype. The gene calls are TRBV18 and TRBJ2-2; 9 bases line up with TRBD1. Germline trimming cut 3 bases from V and 5 bases from J; bases unmatched to any gene: 4. The germline gives CDR1 KGHSH, CDR2 LQKENI. The length of the CDR3 is 15 residues. The CDR3 nucleotides read TGTGCCAGCTCACCGGGACAGGGAGGAACCGGGGAGCTGTTTTTT. It yields the protein CASSPGQGGTGELFF.

The genes are TRBV4-2 and TRBJ1-5; no clear D gene. Trimming removed 0 bases from V and 5 bases from J, with 8 bases in between. CDR1 is LGHNA, CDR2 YNFKEQ, per germline. CDR3 length: 14 residues. CDR3 residues: CASSQDTRHQPQHF. In DNA, the CDR3 is TGTGCCAGCAGCCAAGATACCAGACATCAGCCCCAGCATTTT.

This clonotype showed up just a few times. The rearrangement links TRBV5-4 to TRBJ2-3; 11 bases map to TRBD2. The V gene's germline CDR1 is SGHNT and CDR2 YYREEE (reference sequence). The length of the CDR3 is 17 residues. J gave up 9 bases and V 2 bases, and 14 bases lay outside the gene matches. The CDR3 sequence: CASSFLAGGPDPRTQYF. CDR3 nucleotide sequence: TGTGCCAGCAGCTTCCTAGCGGGGGGTCCCGACCCGCGGACGCAGTATTTT.

The CDR3 loop reads CASSPPGDSPLHF. CDR3 nucleotide sequence: TGTGCCAGCAGCCCCCCCGGTGATTCACCCCTCCACTTT. The chain uses TRBV11-2 and TRBJ1-6; D is unresolved. The germline CDR1 and CDR2 sequences are SGHAT and FQNNGV. The CDR3 has 13 amino acids. V lost 5 bases, J lost 8 bases, and 10 bases lay in between. The variable domain in full, with the rest retrieved from reference TRBV11-2 and TRBJ1-6, is EAGVAQSPRYKIIEKRQSVAFWCNPISGHATLYWYQQILGQGPKLLIQFQNNGVVDDSQLPKDRFSAERLKGVDSTLKIQPAKLEDSAVYLCASSPPGDSPLHFGNGTRLTVT.

This clonotype was seen a few times. DNA of the CDR3: TGTGCCGGCCCGCATTCGGGGGGCAAAGAGACCCAGTACTTC. This codes for CAGPHSGGKETQYF. The rearrangement links TRBV7-6 to TRBJ2-5; D is possibly TRBD2 (7 bases). V gave up 11 bases and J gave up 3 bases, with 19 bases separating them. The germline V gene has CDR1 SGHVS and CDR2 FNYEAQ. This CDR3 has 14 residues.

This chain uses TRBV5-1 with TRBJ1-6; no reliable D call. The germline V gene encodes CDR1 SGHRS and CDR2 YFSETQ. V was shortened by 1 base and J by 8 bases, with 13 bases between the two germline ends. The CDR3 extends over 15 amino acids. The CDR3 spells CASSLSPTADSPLHF. DNA for the CDR3: TGCGCCAGCAGCTTGTCCCCTACGGCCGATTCACCCCTCCACTTT.

This clonotype was recorded a few times. The genes are TRBV29-1 and TRBJ1-2; D not resolved. Per the germline V gene, CDR1 is SQVTM and CDR2 is ANQGSEA. This CDR3 has 10 amino acids. V was pared by 6 bases and J by 6 bases, with 8 bases between. CDR3 coding DNA: TGCAGCGTAGACAAGGATGGCTACACCTTC. It translates to CSVDKDGYTF.

The chain is built from TRBV19 and TRBJ1-1, with D possibly matching TRBD1 (5 bases). CDR3 length: 16 residues. Germline V lookup: CDR1 LNHDA, CDR2 SQIVND (reference sequence). Trimming removed 6 bases at V and 0 bases at J, with 17 bases between. CDR3: CASSTGGGGVNTEAFF. The CDR3 DNA follows: TGTGCCAGTAGCACCGGGGGGGGAGGGGTGAACACTGAAGCTTTCTTT.

The chain links TRBV29-1 to TRBJ1-6; 9 nucleotides align to TRBD1. Germline-derived CDR1 and CDR2 are SQVTM and ANQGSEA. Germline trimming cut 4 bases from V and 7 bases from J; bases unmatched to any gene: 5. The length of the CDR3 is 14 residues. The CDR3 coding sequence is TGCAGCGTTGTAAGGGACAGGGCGAATTCACCCCTCCACTTT. Translated, it gives CSVVRDRANSPLHF.

This clonotype was seen a handful of times. This chain joins TRBV29-1 and TRBJ2-7; unclear D gene. The germline gives CDR1 SQVTM, CDR2 ANQGSEA. The CDR3 extends over 12 amino acids. The V end lost 5 bases, the J end lost 1 base, and 9 bases lay between the germline ends. The CDR3 nucleotides are TGCAGCGTTCACAGTGGGTCCTACGAGCAGTACTTC. Its protein is CSVHSGSYEQYF.

This clonotype was seen more than once but under ten times. J is TRBJ2-7 and V is TRBV5-1, with 7 bases matching TRBD2. The ends lost 1 base at V and 4 bases at J; junction bases unmatched: 5. This CDR3 contains 14 residues. Per germline, CDR1 SGHRS and CDR2 YFSETQ. The DNA of the CDR3 is TGCGCCAGCAGCTTGTCGCTAGCGGAGTACGAGCAGTACTTC. Encoded protein: CASSLSLAEYEQYF.

This clonotype was counted a few times. V and J are TRBV28 and TRBJ1-2; perhaps TRBD1 as D (5 bases). This CDR3 comprises 14 residues. Trimming took 6 bases from V and 0 from J, leaving 11 bases between them. Germline V gene data show CDR1 as MDHEN and CDR2 as SYDVKM. CDR3 bases: TGTGCCAGCAGCCAACAGGCTTCTAACTATGGCTACACCTTC. Amino acid sequence: CASSQQASNYGYTF.

J is TRBJ2-5 and V is TRBV6-5; 10 bases align to TRBD2. J was trimmed by 7 bases and V by 0 bases; bases with no gene match: 11. This CDR3 spans 17 amino acids. CDR1 is MNHEY, CDR2 SVGAGI, per germline. The CDR3 protein is CASSYSASGGFGGTQYF. CDR3 nucleotide sequence: TGTGCCAGCAGTTACTCTGCTAGCGGGGGCTTTGGCGGGACCCAGTACTTC.

This clonotype was counted once. V is TRBV12-3 or TRBV12-4 and J is TRBJ1-1, with D possibly TRBD1 on 5 matching bases. Trimming stripped 5 bases from V and 4 bases from J, with 17 bases between. The CDR3 has 15 amino acids. The chain's CDR3 is CASSPRGVLSTEAFF. Written as DNA, the CDR3 is TGTGCCAGCAGTCCACGGGGGGTCTTGAGCACTGAAGCTTTCTTT.

The chain combines TRBV11-2 with TRBJ2-4; 8 bases line up with TRBD1. The CDR3 has 17 amino acids. Germline CDR1 is SGHAT and CDR2 is FQNNGV. With 4 bases clipped from V and 1 base from J, the junction kept 9 bases outside the gene matches. CDR3 in amino acids: CASSWLGQGAAKNIQYF. CDR3 nucleotide sequence: TGTGCCAGCAGCTGGTTGGGGCAGGGGGCTGCCAAAAACATTCAGTACTTC.

J is TRBJ2-3 and V is TRBV27; D perhaps matches TRBD2 (6 bases). CDR3 length equals 17 residues. V lost 2 bases, J lost 2 bases, and 17 bases lay in between. Germline assignment: CDR1 MNHEY and CDR2 SMNVEV (reference sequence). The CDR3 nucleotides are TGTGCCAGCAGTTTACGGGCCGCGGGGCCAAACACAGATACGCAGTATTTT. Translating gives CASSLRAAGPNTDTQYF.

This clonotype was counted at least ten times. The rearrangement joins TRBV7-9 to TRBJ2-7, with D possibly matching TRBD1 (5 bases). The germline V gene has CDR1 SEHNR and CDR2 FQNEAQ (reference sequence). This CDR3 region has 14 residues. With 1 base removed from V and 1 base from J, the gap between germline ends came to 8 bases. CDR3 residues: CASSLEGLSYEQYF. CDR3 in DNA: TGTGCCAGCAGCTTAGAGGGGCTATCCTACGAGCAGTACTTC.

This chain links TRBV20-1 with TRBJ2-5; TRBD1 matches at 7 bases. CDR3 size: 15 residues. CDR1 DFQATT and CDR2 SNEGSKA come from the germline V gene (reference sequence). V dropped 5 bases and J dropped 2; count of bases not matched to a gene: 11. The CDR3 spells CSADRQGRFQETQYF. CDR3 nucleotide sequence: TGCAGTGCTGACAGACAGGGAAGATTTCAAGAGACCCAGTACTTC.

This clonotype was observed a few times. The chain links TRBV5-5 to TRBJ2-1; D unclear. The CDR3 is made up of 15 amino acids. Germline assignment: CDR1 SGHKS and CDR2 YYEKEE (reference sequence). The V and J ends lost 4 bases and 2 bases respectively, with 13 bases between them. CDR3 region: CASSLKDGTYNEQFF. In nucleotides, the CDR3 is TGTGCCAGCAGCCTAAAAGACGGAACCTACAATGAGCAGTTCTTC.

This clonotype was counted ten times or more. The gene calls are TRBV10-3 and TRBJ1-2; 7 bases are a match to TRBD1. Trimming removed 3 bases from V and 4 bases from J; junction bases left unmatched: 8. There are 15 residues in the CDR3. Germline-derived CDR1 and CDR2 are ENHRY and SYGVKD. The CDR3 DNA reads TGTGCCATCAGTGATGTTGGGACAGATGTCTATGGCTACACCTTC. It codes for CAISDVGTDVYGYTF.

This clonotype appeared a few times. This chain joins TRBV6-1 and TRBJ2-7; 8 bases map to TRBD1. The CDR3 has 16 residues. Germline V gives CDR1 MNHNS, CDR2 SASEGT. V shed 6 bases, J shed 3 bases, and the junction held 13 bases outside the gene matches. In DNA, the CDR3 is TGTGCCAGCAGCCATCCCGGGACAGGAGGGCACTACGAGCAGTACTTC. It encodes CASSHPGTGGHYEQYF.

In its sample, this clonotype was seen a few times. The chain employs TRBV6-2 or TRBV6-3 and TRBJ2-3, with D maybe TRBD2 (5 bases). CDR1 and CDR2 from the germline V gene are MNHEY and SVGEGT. The germline V and J ends were trimmed by 5 bases and 10 bases, with 22 bases remaining between them. There are 15 residues in the CDR3. The DNA of the CDR3 is TGTGCCAGCAGTACTCTACTAGGTCCGATATCGGCGCAGTATTTT. Protein sequence: CASSTLLGPISAQYF.

The V gene is TRBV11-2, the J gene TRBJ2-5; D not resolved. The CDR3 contains 14 residues. The germline V and J ends were trimmed by 1 base and 5 bases, with 11 bases remaining between them. Germline CDR1 is SGHAT and CDR2 is FQNNGV. The CDR3 sequence: CASSLGLLWETQYF. Written as DNA, the CDR3 is TGTGCCAGCAGCTTAGGCCTCCTGTGGGAGACCCAGTACTTC.